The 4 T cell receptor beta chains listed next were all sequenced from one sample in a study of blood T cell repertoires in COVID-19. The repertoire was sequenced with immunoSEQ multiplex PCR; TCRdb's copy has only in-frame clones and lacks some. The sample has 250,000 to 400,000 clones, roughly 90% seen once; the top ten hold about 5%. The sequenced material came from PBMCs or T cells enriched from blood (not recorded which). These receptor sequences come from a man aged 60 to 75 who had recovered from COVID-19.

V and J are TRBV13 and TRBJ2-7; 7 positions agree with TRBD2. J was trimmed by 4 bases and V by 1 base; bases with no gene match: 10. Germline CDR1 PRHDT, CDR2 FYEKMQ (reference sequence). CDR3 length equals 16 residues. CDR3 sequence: CASSLEVGGPEYEQYF. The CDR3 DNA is TGTGCCAGCAGCTTAGAGGTGGGAGGGCCGGAGTACGAGCAGTACTTC.

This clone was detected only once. The CDR3 is CASSLGGENSPLHF. The CDR3 coding sequence is TGCGCCAGCAGCTTGGGTGGGGAGAATTCACCCCTCCACTTT. J is TRBJ1-6 and V is TRBV5-1; D gene unclear. CDR3 length: 14 residues. The V gene's germline CDR1 is SGHRS and CDR2 YFSETQ. V was shortened by 0 bases and J by 7 bases, with 8 bases between the two germline ends.

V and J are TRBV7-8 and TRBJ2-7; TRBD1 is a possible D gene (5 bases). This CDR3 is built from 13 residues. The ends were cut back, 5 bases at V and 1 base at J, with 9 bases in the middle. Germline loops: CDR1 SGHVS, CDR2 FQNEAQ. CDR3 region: CASSVDRSYEQYF. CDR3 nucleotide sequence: TGTGCCAGCAGCGTAGACAGATCCTACGAGCAGTACTTC.

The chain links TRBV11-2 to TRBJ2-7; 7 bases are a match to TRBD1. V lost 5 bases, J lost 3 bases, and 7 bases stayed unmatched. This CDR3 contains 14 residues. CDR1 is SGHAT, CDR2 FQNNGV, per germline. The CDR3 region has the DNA TGTGCCAGCAGCGGCCGGGACAGACACTACGAGCAGTACTTC. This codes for CASSGRDRHYEQYF.